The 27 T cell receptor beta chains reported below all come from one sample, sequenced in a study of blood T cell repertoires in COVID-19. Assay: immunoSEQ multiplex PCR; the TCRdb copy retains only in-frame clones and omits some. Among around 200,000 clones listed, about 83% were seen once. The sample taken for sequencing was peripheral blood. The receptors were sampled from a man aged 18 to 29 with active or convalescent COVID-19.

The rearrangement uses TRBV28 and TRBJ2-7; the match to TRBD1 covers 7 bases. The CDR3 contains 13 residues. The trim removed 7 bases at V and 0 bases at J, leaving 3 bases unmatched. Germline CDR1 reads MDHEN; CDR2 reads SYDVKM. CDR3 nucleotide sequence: TGTGCCAGCACCAGGGACAGCTCCTACGAGCAGTACTTC. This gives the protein CASTRDSSYEQYF.

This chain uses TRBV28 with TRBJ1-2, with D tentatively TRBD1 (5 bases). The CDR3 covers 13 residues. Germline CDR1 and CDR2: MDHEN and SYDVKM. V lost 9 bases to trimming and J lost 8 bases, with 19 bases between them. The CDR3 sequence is CASQQGSSQGYTF. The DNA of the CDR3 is TGTGCCAGTCAGCAGGGTTCGTCGCAAGGCTACACCTTC.

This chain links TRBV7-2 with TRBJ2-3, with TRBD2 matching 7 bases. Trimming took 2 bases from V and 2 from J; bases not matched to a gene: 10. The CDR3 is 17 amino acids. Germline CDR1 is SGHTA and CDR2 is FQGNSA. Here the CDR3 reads CASSLRSGRGYTDTQYF. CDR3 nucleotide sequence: TGTGCCAGCAGCTTAAGATCAGGGCGGGGGTACACAGATACGCAGTATTTT.

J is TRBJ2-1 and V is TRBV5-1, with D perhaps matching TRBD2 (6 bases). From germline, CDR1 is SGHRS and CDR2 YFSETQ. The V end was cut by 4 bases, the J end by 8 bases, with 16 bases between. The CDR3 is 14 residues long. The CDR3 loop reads CASSIGQWEDEQFF. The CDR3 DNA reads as TGCGCCAGCAGCATAGGACAATGGGAGGATGAGCAGTTCTTC.

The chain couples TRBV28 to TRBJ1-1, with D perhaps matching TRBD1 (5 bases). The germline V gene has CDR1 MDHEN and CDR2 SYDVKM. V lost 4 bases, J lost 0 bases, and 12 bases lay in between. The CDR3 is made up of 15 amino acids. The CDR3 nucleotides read TGTGCCAGCAGTTCCCCGACAGCCATGAACACTGAAGCTTTCTTT. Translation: CASSSPTAMNTEAFF.

This chain's CDR3 is CASSISGTGGDEQYF. The CDR3 region has the DNA TGCGCCAGCAGCATCTCCGGGACAGGGGGCGACGAGCAGTACTTC. The chain is built from TRBV4-3 and TRBJ2-7; TRBD1 matches 12 bases. The CDR3 is made up of 15 amino acids. Unmatched junction bases numbered 7, after V lost 5 bases and J lost 5 bases. Per the germline V gene, CDR1 is LGHNA and CDR2 is YSLEER.

The CDR3 here is CASSAQPRGEQFF. CDR3 sequence (DNA): TGTGCCAGCAGCGCCCAACCCAGGGGTGAGCAGTTCTTC. The chain links TRBV6-4 to TRBJ2-1; a weak D match, TRBD1 (6 bases). Germline lookup yields CDR1 MRHNA and CDR2 SNTAGT. This CDR3 is built from 13 residues. The V and J ends lost 6 bases and 9 bases respectively, with 15 bases between them.

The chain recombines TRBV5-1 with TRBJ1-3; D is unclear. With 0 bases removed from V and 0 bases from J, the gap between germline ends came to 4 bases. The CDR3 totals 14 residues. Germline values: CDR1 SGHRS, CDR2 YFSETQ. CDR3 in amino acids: CASSLGSSGNTIYF. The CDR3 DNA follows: TGCGCCAGCAGCTTGGGCAGCTCTGGAAACACCATATATTTT.

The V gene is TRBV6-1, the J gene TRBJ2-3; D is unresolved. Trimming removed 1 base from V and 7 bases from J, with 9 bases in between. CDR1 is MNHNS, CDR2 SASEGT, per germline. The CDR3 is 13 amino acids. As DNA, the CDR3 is TGTGCCAGCAGTGAAGAACTAACCTATACGCAGTATTTT. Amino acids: CASSEELTYTQYF.

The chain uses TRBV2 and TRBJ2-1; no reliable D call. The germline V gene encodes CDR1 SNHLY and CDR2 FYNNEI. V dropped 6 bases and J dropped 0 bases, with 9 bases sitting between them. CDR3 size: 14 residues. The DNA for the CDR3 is TGTGCCAGCAGGGTACTCCTCTCCTACAATGAGCAGTTCTTC. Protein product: CASRVLLSYNEQFF.

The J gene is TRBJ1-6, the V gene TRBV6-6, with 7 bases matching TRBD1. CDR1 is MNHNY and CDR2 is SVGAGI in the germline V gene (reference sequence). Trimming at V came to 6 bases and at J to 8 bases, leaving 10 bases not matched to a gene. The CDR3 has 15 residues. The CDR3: CASRRTGMLYSPLHF. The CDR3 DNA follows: TGTGCCAGCAGACGGACAGGAATGCTGTATTCACCCCTCCACTTT.

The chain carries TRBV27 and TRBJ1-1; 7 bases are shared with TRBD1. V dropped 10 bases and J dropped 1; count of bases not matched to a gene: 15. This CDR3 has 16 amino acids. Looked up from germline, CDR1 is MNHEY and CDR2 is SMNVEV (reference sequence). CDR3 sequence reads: CATFLLGYRGNTEAFF. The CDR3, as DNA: TGTGCCACCTTCCTGTTGGGCTACAGGGGGAACACTGAAGCTTTCTTT.

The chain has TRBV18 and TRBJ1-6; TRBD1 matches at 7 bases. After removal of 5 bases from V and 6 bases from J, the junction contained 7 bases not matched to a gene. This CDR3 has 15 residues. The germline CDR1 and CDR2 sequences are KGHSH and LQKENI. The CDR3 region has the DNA TGTGCCAGCTCATCAGACAGGGAGTTTAATTCACCCCTCCACTTT. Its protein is CASSSDREFNSPLHF.

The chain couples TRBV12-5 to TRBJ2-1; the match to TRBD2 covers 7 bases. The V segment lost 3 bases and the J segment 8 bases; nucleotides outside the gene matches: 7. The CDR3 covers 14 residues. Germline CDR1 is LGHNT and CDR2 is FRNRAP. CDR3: CASGLEGGRHEQFF. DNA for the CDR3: TGTGCTAGTGGTTTAGAAGGCGGGAGACATGAGCAGTTCTTC.

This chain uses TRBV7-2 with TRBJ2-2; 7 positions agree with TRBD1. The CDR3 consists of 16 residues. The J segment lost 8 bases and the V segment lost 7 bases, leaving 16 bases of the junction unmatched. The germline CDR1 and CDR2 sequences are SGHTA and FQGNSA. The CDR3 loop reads CASMNRDSAVPGELFF. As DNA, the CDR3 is TGTGCCAGCATGAACCGGGACAGTGCTGTGCCAGGGGAGCTGTTTTTT.

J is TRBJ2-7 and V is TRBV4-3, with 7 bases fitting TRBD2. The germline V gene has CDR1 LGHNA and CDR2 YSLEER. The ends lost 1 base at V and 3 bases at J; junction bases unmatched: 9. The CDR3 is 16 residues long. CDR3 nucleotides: TGCGCCAGCAGCCAAGGGGATAGAGCGGGGCGCTACGAGCAGTACTTC. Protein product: CASSQGDRAGRYEQYF.

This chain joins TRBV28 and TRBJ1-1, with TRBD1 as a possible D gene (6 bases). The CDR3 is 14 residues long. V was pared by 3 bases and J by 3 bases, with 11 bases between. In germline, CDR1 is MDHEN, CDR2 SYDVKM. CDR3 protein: CASSLLQGYTEAFF. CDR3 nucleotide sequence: TGTGCCAGCAGTTTGTTACAGGGCTACACTGAAGCTTTCTTT.

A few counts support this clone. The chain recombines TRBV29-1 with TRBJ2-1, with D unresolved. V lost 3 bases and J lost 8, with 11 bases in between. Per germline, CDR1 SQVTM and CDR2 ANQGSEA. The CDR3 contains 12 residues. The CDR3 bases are TGCAGCGTTGACGCGGAACGTGATGAGCAGTTCTTC. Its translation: CSVDAERDEQFF.

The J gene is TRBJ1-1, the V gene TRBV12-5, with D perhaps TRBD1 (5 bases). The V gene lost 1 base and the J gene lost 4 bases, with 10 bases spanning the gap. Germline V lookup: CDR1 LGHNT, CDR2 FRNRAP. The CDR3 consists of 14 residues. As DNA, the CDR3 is TGTGCTAGTGGTTTGGCTACAGGCCTCACTGAAGCTTTCTTT. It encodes CASGLATGLTEAFF.

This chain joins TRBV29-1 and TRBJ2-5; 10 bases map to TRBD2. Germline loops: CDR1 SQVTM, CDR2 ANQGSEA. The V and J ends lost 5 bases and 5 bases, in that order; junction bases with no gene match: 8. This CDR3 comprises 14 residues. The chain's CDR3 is CSVRASGSLETQYF. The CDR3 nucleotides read TGCAGCGTTAGGGCTAGCGGGAGTTTGGAGACCCAGTACTTC.

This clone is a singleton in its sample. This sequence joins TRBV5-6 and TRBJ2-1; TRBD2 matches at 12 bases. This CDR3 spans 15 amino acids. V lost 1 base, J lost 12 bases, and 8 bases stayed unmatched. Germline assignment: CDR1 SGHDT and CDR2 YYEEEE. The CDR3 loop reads CASSLPLAGGVAQFF. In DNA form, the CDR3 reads TGTGCCAGCAGCTTGCCGCTAGCGGGAGGGGTGGCGCAGTTCTTC.

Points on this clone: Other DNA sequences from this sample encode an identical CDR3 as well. In nucleotides, the CDR3 is TGTGCCAGCAGCAGCGGCGGAGAGACCCAGTACTTC. Translated, it gives CASSSGGETQYF. The V call is TRBV9, the J call TRBJ2-5; D is perhaps TRBD2 (5 bases). The CDR3 runs 12 residues. The germline V gene has CDR1 SGDLS and CDR2 YYNGEE. V was trimmed by 4 bases and J by 4 bases, leaving 8 bases between them.

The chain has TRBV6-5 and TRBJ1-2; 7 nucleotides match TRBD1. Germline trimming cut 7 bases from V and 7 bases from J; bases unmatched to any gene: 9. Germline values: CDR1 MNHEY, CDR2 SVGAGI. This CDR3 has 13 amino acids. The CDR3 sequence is CASNPRQGSGYTF. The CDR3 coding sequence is TGTGCCAGCAACCCTAGACAGGGAAGTGGCTACACCTTC.

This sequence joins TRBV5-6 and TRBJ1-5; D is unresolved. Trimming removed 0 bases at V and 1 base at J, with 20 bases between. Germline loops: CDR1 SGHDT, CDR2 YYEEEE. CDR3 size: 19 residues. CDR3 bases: TGTGCCAGCAGCTTGGCGGGAATCACCGCACAAGGAAGCAATCAGCCCCAGCATTTT. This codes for CASSLAGITAQGSNQPQHF.

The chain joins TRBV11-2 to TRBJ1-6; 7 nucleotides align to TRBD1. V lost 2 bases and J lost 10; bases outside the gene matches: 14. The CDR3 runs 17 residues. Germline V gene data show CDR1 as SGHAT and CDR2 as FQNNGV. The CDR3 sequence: CASSLRSGTAYESPLHF. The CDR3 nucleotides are TGTGCCAGCAGCTTAAGATCCGGGACAGCGTATGAGTCACCCCTCCACTTT.

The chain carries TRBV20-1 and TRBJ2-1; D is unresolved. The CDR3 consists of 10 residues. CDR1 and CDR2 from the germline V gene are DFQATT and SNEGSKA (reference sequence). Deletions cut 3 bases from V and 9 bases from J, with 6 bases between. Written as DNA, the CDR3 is TGCAGTGCTAGTCCCGTTGAGCAGTTCTTC. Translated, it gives CSASPVEQFF.

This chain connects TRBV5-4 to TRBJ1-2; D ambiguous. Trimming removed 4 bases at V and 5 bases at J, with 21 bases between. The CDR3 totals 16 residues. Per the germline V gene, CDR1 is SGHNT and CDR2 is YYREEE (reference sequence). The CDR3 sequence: CASSAVREGSNYGYTF. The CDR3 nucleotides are TGTGCCAGCAGCGCTGTTCGGGAGGGTTCCAATTATGGCTACACCTTC. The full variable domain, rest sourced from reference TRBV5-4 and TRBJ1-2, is ETGVTQSPTHLIKTRGQQVTLRCSSQSGHNTVSWYQQALGQGPQFIFQYYREEENGRGNFPPRFSGLQFPNYSSELNVNALELDDSALYLCASSAVREGSNYGYTFGSGTRLTVV.